A single sample gave rise to the 16 T cell receptor beta chains below, sequenced in a study of blood T cell repertoires in COVID-19. Assay used: immunoSEQ multiplex PCR; TCRdb lists only in-frame clones, some missing. This sample has roughly 250,000 clones, with 92% found just once. The specimen was peripheral blood. The source of these receptors is a young man with COVID-19, enrolled during active disease.

The rearrangement joins TRBV19 to TRBJ1-5, with 8 nucleotides matching TRBD1. The CDR3 has 17 amino acids. V trimming: 5 bases; J trimming: 5 bases; junction bases outside the gene matches: 14. Germline V gives CDR1 LNHDA, CDR2 SQIVND (reference sequence). The CDR3 region has the DNA TGTGCCAGTAGTGCGTCAGACACAGGGGGAACGGATCAGCCCCAGCATTTT. This gives the protein CASSASDTGGTDQPQHF.

V gene TRBV10-3 combines with J gene TRBJ2-2, with 8 positions matching TRBD1. Germline CDR1 ENHRY, CDR2 SYGVKD. V dropped 6 bases and J dropped 0; count of bases not matched to a gene: 6. The CDR3 sequence is 16 residues long. The DNA of the CDR3 is TGTGCCATCAGCCGGGACAGGCCCGCGAACACCGGGGAGCTGTTTTTT. It specifies CAISRDRPANTGELFF.

The chain employs TRBV19 and TRBJ1-1; D ambiguous. There are 13 residues in the CDR3. V lost 4 bases to trimming and J lost 2 bases, with 8 bases between them. The V gene's germline CDR1 is LNHDA and CDR2 SQIVND (reference sequence). CDR3 amino acids: CASSNVYNTEAFF. The CDR3 region has the DNA TGTGCCAGTAGTAATGTTTATAACACTGAAGCTTTCTTT.

The chain recombines TRBV20-1 with TRBJ1-1; D is ambiguous. CDR3 size: 11 residues. Trimming stripped 5 bases from V and 0 bases from J, with 4 bases between. Germline values: CDR1 DFQATT, CDR2 SNEGSKA (reference sequence). CDR3 region: CSAFLNTEAFF. CDR3 nucleotides: TGCAGTGCTTTCTTGAACACTGAAGCTTTCTTT.

The V gene is TRBV7-9, the J gene TRBJ1-3, with 7 nucleotides matching TRBD1. J lost 5 bases, V lost 1 base, and 5 bases had no gene match. The CDR3 sequence is 15 residues long. The germline V gene has CDR1 SEHNR and CDR2 FQNEAQ (reference sequence). The CDR3 loop is CASSLGQGVRNTIYF. CDR3 in DNA: TGTGCCAGCAGCTTAGGGCAGGGGGTTCGAAACACCATATATTTT.

V gene TRBV6-5 combines with J gene TRBJ1-1; D is ambiguous. Trimming removed 0 bases from V and 7 bases from J, with 12 bases in between. The CDR3 is 14 amino acids. Germline V gene sequence: CDR1 MNHEY, CDR2 SVGAGI. This CDR3 reads CASSYSIQTSEAFF. The CDR3, as DNA: TGTGCCAGCAGTTACTCGATACAGACTAGTGAAGCTTTCTTT.

The chain combines TRBV27 with TRBJ1-6; 12 bases line up with TRBD1. Germline V gene data show CDR1 as MNHEY and CDR2 as SMNVEV (reference sequence). V was clipped by 5 bases and J by 7 bases; unmatched bases: 18. There are 20 residues in the CDR3. Written as DNA, the CDR3 is TGTGCCAGCAGTGCCCACCCGCCGGGACAGGGGGCTGTACGGAATTCACCCCTCCACTTT. This gives the protein CASSAHPPGQGAVRNSPLHF.

V is TRBV6-5 and J is TRBJ1-2; D may be TRBD1 (6 bases). Germline CDR1 reads MNHEY; CDR2 reads SVGAGI. This CDR3 is built from 14 residues. Trimming removed 8 bases from V and 7 bases from J, with 20 bases in between. DNA for the CDR3: TGTGCCAGCGGGTTGGACAGACCTCATAGTGGCTACACCTTC. Translation: CASGLDRPHSGYTF.

The V and J genes are TRBV6-5 and TRBJ2-5, with D tentatively TRBD2 (6 bases). Germline loops: CDR1 MNHEY, CDR2 SVGAGI. Deletions cut 4 bases from V and 2 bases from J, with 8 bases between. This CDR3 region has 13 residues. The CDR3 here is CASSSGLQETQYF. DNA of the CDR3: TGTGCCAGCAGTTCGGGACTTCAAGAGACCCAGTACTTC.

The gene calls are TRBV19 and TRBJ2-1, with 14 bases fitting TRBD2. CDR3 length: 14 residues. Trimming cost V 8 bases and J 9 bases; bases outside gene matches: 6. Germline V CDR1 and CDR2: LNHDA, SQIVND (reference sequence). CDR3 DNA: TGTGCCAGTGGGACTAGCGGGGGTGGTAGTGAGCAGTTCTTC. Translation: CASGTSGGGSEQFF.

The V gene is TRBV27, the J gene TRBJ1-5; perhaps TRBD1 as D (5 bases). The V gene lost 4 bases and the J gene lost 2 bases, with 21 bases spanning the gap. The length of the CDR3 is 18 residues. CDR1 and CDR2 (germline): MNHEY, SMNVEV (reference sequence). Here the CDR3 DNA reads TGTGCCAGCAGTTCCTCAGGGATTATAGGTGTAGGCAATCAGCCCCAGCATTTT. This sequence encodes CASSSSGIIGVGNQPQHF.

The chain carries TRBV10-3 and TRBJ1-5; D is ambiguous. Germline-derived CDR1 and CDR2 are ENHRY and SYGVKD. The V and J ends lost 2 bases and 3 bases respectively, with 11 bases between them. This CDR3 is built from 15 residues. CDR3 sequence reads: CAISEQVAPNQPQHF. CDR3 coding DNA: TGTGCCATCAGTGAGCAGGTCGCCCCCAATCAGCCCCAGCATTTT.

The chain carries TRBV6-5 and TRBJ1-2; perhaps TRBD1 as D (5 bases). CDR3 length: 16 residues. Germline V gene sequence: CDR1 MNHEY, CDR2 SVGAGI. With 0 bases removed from V and 4 bases from J, the gap between germline ends came to 15 bases. CDR3 DNA: TGTGCCAGCAGTTACTCGAATCCCAGGGAAGGCTATGGCTACACCTTC. Its translation is CASSYSNPREGYGYTF.

The V and J genes are TRBV11-3 and TRBJ2-1; D may be TRBD2 (7 bases). The CDR3 covers 16 residues. With 6 bases removed from V and 0 bases from J, the gap between germline ends came to 15 bases. The V gene's germline CDR1 is SGHNT and CDR2 YENEEA. CDR3 region: CASSRTRGASYNEQFF. The CDR3 nucleotides are TGTGCCAGCAGTCGCACCCGGGGGGCCTCCTACAATGAGCAGTTCTTC.

The rearrangement uses TRBV9 and TRBJ1-1, with a tentative D call TRBD1 (6 bases). This CDR3 spans 13 amino acids. Germline CDR1 reads SGDLS; CDR2 reads YYNGEE. V lost 0 bases and J lost 3, with 6 bases in between. The CDR3 reads CASSVGQDTEAFF. DNA for the CDR3: TGTGCCAGCAGCGTAGGACAGGACACTGAAGCTTTCTTT.

The chain uses TRBV6-8 and TRBJ1-5, with D unresolved. This CDR3 has 12 residues. Germline CDR1 MNHGY, CDR2 SAAAGT. Deletions cut 5 bases from V and 6 bases from J, with 8 bases between. The CDR3 DNA is TGTGCCAGCAGTCCCCGGGGTCAGCCCCAGCATTTT. As protein: CASSPRGQPQHF.